The rows below give T cell receptor beta chains drawn from one sample of a study of blood T cell repertoires in COVID-19. Clones were sequenced by immunoSEQ multiplex PCR, and TCRdb holds only the in-frame ones, with some missing. The sample holds roughly 140,000 clones, around 89% seen once. Sequenced sample: peripheral blood. The source of these receptors is a woman in her thirties or forties with acute or convalescent COVID-19. The CDR3 runs from the conserved cysteine through the conserved F or W. The order of the fields is CDR3 DNA, CDR3 protein, V gene, D gene, J gene, clone size, CDR3 length. D genes are given only for firm matches. Expanded clones are given a class, and other clones once, few, many or no size at all.

TGTGCCAGCAGTGAAAGAGGAGCGGGGGGGCGCGAGCAGTACTTC,CASSERGAGGREQYF,TRBV6-1,TRBD2,TRBJ2-7,once,15
TGTGCCAGCAGCTTAGGCCGGGGGGTAACCAGCTCCTACAATGAGCAGTTCTTC,CASSLGRGVTSSYNEQFF,TRBV7-9,TRBD2,TRBJ2-1,NA,18
TGTGCCAGCAGTGGTAGACTAGCGGGAGCCCTCTGGGACATTCAGTACTTC,CASSGRLAGALWDIQYF,TRBV6-1,TRBD2,TRBJ2-4,NA,17
TGTGCCACCCACACTAGCGGGGGCTACAATGAGCAGTTCTTC,CATHTSGGYNEQFF,TRBV5-4,TRBD2,TRBJ2-1,NA,14
TGTGCCAGCAGCGTAGACGGGACAGGGTTTACCGGGGAGCTGTTTTTT,CASSVDGTGFTGELFF,TRBV9,TRBD1,TRBJ2-2,NA,16
TGTGCCAGCAGTTTACAGGGGTATAATTCACCCCTCCACTTT,CASSLQGYNSPLHF,TRBV27,NA,TRBJ1-6,once,14
TGTGCCATCAGCCAAGGACAGATTCGCACAGATACGCAGTATTTT,CAISQGQIRTDTQYF,TRBV10-3,NA,TRBJ2-3,NA,15
TGTGCCAGCAGCTTAGGGACAGGGTCGGTAGATGAGCAGTTCTTC,CASSLGTGSVDEQFF,TRBV11-2,TRBD1,TRBJ2-1,few,15
TGTGCCAGCAGCCAGATCAGCGGGAGCTACGAGCAGTACTTC,CASSQISGSYEQYF,TRBV7-9,TRBD2,TRBJ2-7,few,14
TGTGCCAGCAGCTTGGCCCCACAGGGGGGGACTGAAGCTTTCTTT,CASSLAPQGGTEAFF,TRBV5-4,TRBD1,TRBJ1-1,NA,15
TGCAGCGTTGAAGGGGACAGCTATTACAATGAGCAGTTCTTC,CSVEGDSYYNEQFF,TRBV29-1,TRBD1,TRBJ2-1,NA,14
TGCGCCAGCAGCCCCGGGACTCTCGTCTCCTACGAGCAGTACTTC,CASSPGTLVSYEQYF,TRBV5-1,NA,TRBJ2-7,NA,15
TGTGCCATCCAGTTTCAGCGGAAAGAGACCCAGTACTTC,CAIQFQRKETQYF,TRBV6-6,NA,TRBJ2-5,NA,13
TGTGCCAGCAGTTTATCCACGGGGAGGAGTGAGCAGTACTTC,CASSLSTGRSEQYF,TRBV27,NA,TRBJ2-7,NA,14
TGTGCCAGCAGCCGTCCCTTGGACAAACAGCCCCAGCATTTT,CASSRPLDKQPQHF,TRBV5-6,NA,TRBJ1-5,NA,14
TGTGCCAGCAGCTTAGATGGTCCCAGGGCCCGCGAAAAACTGTTTTTT,CASSLDGPRAREKLFF,TRBV11-2,NA,TRBJ1-4,NA,16
TGTGCCAGCAGCTTAGATAGTCCCGGCTCTGGAAACACCATATATTTT,CASSLDSPGSGNTIYF,TRBV7-9,NA,TRBJ1-3,NA,16
TGCAGCGTTGCGGGAGGGACTGGGAACACTGAAGCTTTCTTT,CSVAGGTGNTEAFF,TRBV29-1,NA,TRBJ1-1,many,14
TGTGCCAGCTCACTCGGACTAGCGGGAGTTAACGCAGATACGCAGTATTTT,CASSLGLAGVNADTQYF,TRBV18,TRBD2,TRBJ2-3,once,17
TGTGCCAGCCATGGACTAGCGGGAAATGAGCAGTTCTTC,CASHGLAGNEQFF,TRBV11-1,TRBD2,TRBJ2-1,NA,13
TGTGCCAGCAGTGCCCCCACCTACAATGAGCAGTTCTTC,CASSAPTYNEQFF,TRBV2,NA,TRBJ2-1,once,13
TGTGCCAGCCGGGACGGGAGGGACACCTACAATGAGCAGTTCTTC,CASRDGRDTYNEQFF,TRBV9,TRBD2,TRBJ2-1,NA,15
TGTGCCAGCAGCTTAGCCGAGACAGGGCCCTACGAGCAGTACTTC,CASSLAETGPYEQYF,TRBV7-9,TRBD1,TRBJ2-7,NA,15
TGCGCCAGCAGCCAAGACTGGGGGCTCGGAAACACCATATATTTT,CASSQDWGLGNTIYF,TRBV4-1,NA,TRBJ1-3,NA,15
TGTGCCAGCAGCCGTAGGGGAACCACCGGGGAGCTGTTTTTT,CASSRRGTTGELFF,TRBV7-3,NA,TRBJ2-2,NA,14
TGTGCCAGCAGTGACCGACAGAGCTCCTATAATTCACCCCTCCACTTT,CASSDRQSSYNSPLHF,TRBV2,NA,TRBJ1-6,once,16
TGTGCCATCGGACTGCTTTCCGATACGCAGTATTTT,CAIGLLSDTQYF,TRBV10-3,NA,TRBJ2-3,NA,12
TGCAGTGGACTAGCCGCCTACGAGCAGTACTTC,CSGLAAYEQYF,TRBV20-1,TRBD2,TRBJ2-7,NA,11
TGTGCCAGCAGCCGACTTACACAGGGGGCGCTAACTCTTGGCTACACCTTC,CASSRLTQGALTLGYTF,TRBV6-6,TRBD1,TRBJ1-2,NA,17
TGTGCCAGCAGCCAAGGGAGTATTTCCTTTCAGCAGTACTTC,CASSQGSISFQQYF,TRBV3-1/TRBV3-2,NA,TRBJ2-7,NA,14
TGTGCCAGCAGACTCGGGACAGGGGAGACCTACGAGCAGTACTTC,CASRLGTGETYEQYF,TRBV6-5,TRBD1,TRBJ2-7,NA,15
TGTGCCAGCAGGGACTCACAGGGGGCCTATGGCTACACCTTC,CASRDSQGAYGYTF,TRBV7-9,TRBD1,TRBJ1-2,NA,14
TGTGCCAGCAGCTCAACACGGGAGAGCTCCTACAATGAGCAGTTCTTC,CASSSTRESSYNEQFF,TRBV11-1,NA,TRBJ2-1,NA,16
TGTGCCAGCAGCCGGGGACTAGCGGGAGTTGGAGATACGCAGTATTTT,CASSRGLAGVGDTQYF,TRBV7-2,TRBD2,TRBJ2-3,NA,16
TGTGCCAGCAGCTCCGACAACCAAGAGACCCAGTACTTC,CASSSDNQETQYF,TRBV12-3/TRBV12-4,NA,TRBJ2-5,NA,13
TGCAGTGCTAGTAGCGCAGGGTTTGGAAACACCATATATTTT,CSASSAGFGNTIYF,TRBV20-1,NA,TRBJ1-3,NA,14
TGTGCCAGCAGTCCCCCTGCTAACTATGGCTACACCTTC,CASSPPANYGYTF,TRBV28,NA,TRBJ1-2,NA,13
TGCGCCAGCAGCCGGACAGGGGAGGTGGAAAAACTGTTTTTT,CASSRTGEVEKLFF,TRBV5-1,TRBD1,TRBJ1-4,NA,14
TGTGCCTGGAGTTTGTGGACTAGGCAAGAGACCCAGTACTTC,CAWSLWTRQETQYF,TRBV30,TRBD2,TRBJ2-5,once,14
TGTGCCAGTAGTATGGACAGGGGCAATTCACCCCTCCACTTT,CASSMDRGNSPLHF,TRBV19,TRBD1,TRBJ1-6,NA,14
TGTGCCAGCAGTGTAAACCGCGACGGGGAGCTGTTTTTT,CASSVNRDGELFF,TRBV12-3/TRBV12-4,NA,TRBJ2-2,NA,13
TGTGCCAGCAGTGGTCTACTAGCGGGAGGGCACAATGAGCAGTTCTTC,CASSGLLAGGHNEQFF,TRBV2,TRBD2,TRBJ2-1,NA,16
TGTGCCACCAGTGACGCCCCTGGACAGGGCAGCACCGGGGAGCTGTTTTTT,CATSDAPGQGSTGELFF,TRBV24-1,TRBD1,TRBJ2-2,NA,17
TGTGCCAGCAGCTTTCCGGGGGTTAACAACTTAGAGACCCAGTACTTC,CASSFPGVNNLETQYF,TRBV7-2,NA,TRBJ2-5,NA,16
TGTGCCAGCAGCGTAGAACGGGGCCAAGAGACCCAGTACTTC,CASSVERGQETQYF,TRBV9,NA,TRBJ2-5,NA,14
TGTGCCAGCAGCCGGCCAGGTCACGAGCAGTACTTC,CASSRPGHEQYF,TRBV3-1/TRBV3-2,NA,TRBJ2-7,NA,12
TGTGCCAGCAGCGCTCGGACAGGGGACACCGGGGAGCTGTTTTTT,CASSARTGDTGELFF,TRBV9,TRBD1,TRBJ2-2,few,15
TGTGCCAGCAAGCGGGGGCTGAACACTGAAGCTTTCTTT,CASKRGLNTEAFF,TRBV28,NA,TRBJ1-1,NA,13
TGTGCCACCAGCAGATCCGGACAGGGCAGCACTGAAGCTTTCTTT,CATSRSGQGSTEAFF,TRBV15,TRBD1,TRBJ1-1,NA,15
TGTGCCAGCAGCCCCCAGGGGACTAGCTCCTACAATGAGCAGTTCTTC,CASSPQGTSSYNEQFF,TRBV7-9,TRBD2,TRBJ2-1,NA,16
TGTGCCAGCAGTAGGGGTAGAAACTATGGCTACACCTTC,CASSRGRNYGYTF,TRBV12-3/TRBV12-4,NA,TRBJ1-2,NA,13
TGTGCCAGCAGCCAAGTATCGGGCACTGAAGCTTTCTTT,CASSQVSGTEAFF,TRBV14,NA,TRBJ1-1,NA,13
TGTGCCAGCAGTTTATCAAACGAGCAGTACTTC,CASSLSNEQYF,TRBV28,NA,TRBJ2-7,NA,11